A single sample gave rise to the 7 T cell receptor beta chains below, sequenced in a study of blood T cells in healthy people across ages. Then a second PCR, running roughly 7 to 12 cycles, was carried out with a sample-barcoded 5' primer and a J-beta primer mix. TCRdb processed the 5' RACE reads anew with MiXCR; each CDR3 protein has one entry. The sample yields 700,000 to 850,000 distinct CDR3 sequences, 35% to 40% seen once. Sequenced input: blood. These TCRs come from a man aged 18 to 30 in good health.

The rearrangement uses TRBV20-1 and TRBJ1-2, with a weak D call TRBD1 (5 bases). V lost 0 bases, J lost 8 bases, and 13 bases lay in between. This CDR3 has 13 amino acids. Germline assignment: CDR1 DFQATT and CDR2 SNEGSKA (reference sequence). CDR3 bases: TGCAGTGCTAGAGAAGTCGCCGGGGGAGGCTACACCTTC. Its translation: CSAREVAGGGYTF.

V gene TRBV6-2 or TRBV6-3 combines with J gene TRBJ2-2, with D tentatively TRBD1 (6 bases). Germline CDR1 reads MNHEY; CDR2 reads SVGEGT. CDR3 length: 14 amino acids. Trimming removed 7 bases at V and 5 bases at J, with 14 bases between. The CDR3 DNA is TGTGCCAGCACCTGGACAGAGAGTACCGGGGAGCTGTTTTTT. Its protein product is CASTWTESTGELFF.

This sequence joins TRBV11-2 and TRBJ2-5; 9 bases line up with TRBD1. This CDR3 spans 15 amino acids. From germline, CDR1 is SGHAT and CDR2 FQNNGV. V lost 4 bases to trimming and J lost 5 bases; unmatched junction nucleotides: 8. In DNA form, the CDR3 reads TGTGCCAGCAGCTCAAACAGGGGGCGAGGGGAGACCCAGTACTTC. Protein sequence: CASSSNRGRGETQYF.

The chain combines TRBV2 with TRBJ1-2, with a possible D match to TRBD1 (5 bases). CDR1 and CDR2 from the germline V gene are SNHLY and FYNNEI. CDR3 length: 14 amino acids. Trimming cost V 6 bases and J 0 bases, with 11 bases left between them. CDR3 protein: CASRGPGANYGYTF. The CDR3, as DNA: TGTGCCAGCAGGGGGCCCGGGGCTAACTATGGCTACACCTTC. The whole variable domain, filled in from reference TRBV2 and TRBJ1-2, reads EPEVTQTPSHQVTQMGQEVILRCVPISNHLYFYWYRQILGQKVEFLVSFYNNEISEKSEIFDDQFSVERPDGSNFTLKIRSTKLEDSAMYFCASRGPGANYGYTFGSGTRLTVV.

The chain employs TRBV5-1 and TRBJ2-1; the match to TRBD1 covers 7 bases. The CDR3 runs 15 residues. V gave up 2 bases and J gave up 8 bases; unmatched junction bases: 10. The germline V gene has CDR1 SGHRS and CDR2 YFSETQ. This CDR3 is CASSFEGQLPYEQFF. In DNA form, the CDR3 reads TGCGCCAGCAGCTTTGAGGGACAGCTACCTTATGAGCAGTTCTTC.

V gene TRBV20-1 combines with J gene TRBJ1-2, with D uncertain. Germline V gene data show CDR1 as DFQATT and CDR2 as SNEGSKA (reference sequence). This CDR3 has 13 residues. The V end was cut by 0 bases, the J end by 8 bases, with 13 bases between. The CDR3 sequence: CSAREGLTDGYTF. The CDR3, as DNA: TGCAGTGCTAGAGAGGGCCTCACTGACGGCTACACCTTC.

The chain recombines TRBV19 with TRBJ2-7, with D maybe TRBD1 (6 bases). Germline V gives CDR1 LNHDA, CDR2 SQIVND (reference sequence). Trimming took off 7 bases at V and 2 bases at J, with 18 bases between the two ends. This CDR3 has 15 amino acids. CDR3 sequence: CASTKTGTLPYEQYF. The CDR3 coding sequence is TGTGCCAGTACCAAGACCGGGACACTACCCTACGAGCAGTACTTC. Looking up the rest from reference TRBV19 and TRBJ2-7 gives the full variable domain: DGGITQSPKYLFRKEGQNVTLSCEQNLNHDAMYWYRQDPGQGLRLIYYSQIVNDFQKGDIAEGYSVSREKKESFPLTVTSAQKNPTAFYLCASTKTGTLPYEQYFGPGTRLTVT.